A selection of T cell receptor beta chains follows, all from one sample in a study of early T cells in non-severe SARS-CoV-2 infection. TCRdb passed the 5' RACE reads through MiXCR, listing each CDR3 protein once. The data hold around 94,000 distinct CDR3 sequences, with less than 15% observed a single time. Sequencing was performed on whole blood. Receptors were obtained from an adult who was a healthcare worker with PCR-confirmed SARS-CoV-2 infection or an uninfected control (not recorded which). The CDR3 runs from the conserved cysteine through the conserved F or W. A D gene is named only where the DNA matches it firmly. Size tells how often a clone was seen (once, few, many) or the class of an expanded clone, and some rows leave it out.

>TRBV4-3|TRBJ2-7|many|16|.
TGCGCCAGCAGCGGGTTGCGAGACAGAGAATTCTACGAGCAGTACTTC
CASSGLRDREFYEQYF
>TRBV10-3|TRBJ2-1|many|15|TRBD2
TGTGCCATCAGTGAGTCGACTAGCGGTCACAATGAGCAGTTCTTC
CAISESTSGHNEQFF
>TRBV6-2/TRBV6-3|TRBJ2-1|few|15|.
TGTGCCAGCAGTTGGGATCCCCCGCGCGACAATGAGCAGTTCTTC
CASSWDPPRDNEQFF
>TRBV4-1|TRBJ1-5|many|17|TRBD1
TGCGCCAGCAGCCAAGCCTGGGACAGGCTTTGGGATCAGCCCCAGCATTTT
CASSQAWDRLWDQPQHF
>TRBV4-3|TRBJ2-3|few|17|.
TGCGCCAGCAGCCAGTCGAGAGGGCCGGTTTCAACAGATACGCAGTATTTT
CASSQSRGPVSTDTQYF
>TRBV2|TRBJ1-1|.|11|.
TGTGCCAGCAGTTACTCCACTGAAGCTTTCTTT
CASSYSTEAFF
>TRBV6-1|TRBJ1-5|few|15|TRBD1
TGTGCCAGTATCATGGACAGGGGTAACTTGCAGCCCCAGCATTTT
CASIMDRGNLQPQHF
>TRBV9|TRBJ1-2|once|14|.
TGTGCCAGCAGCGTAGAGGCAGACCTTTATGGCTACACCTTC
CASSVEADLYGYTF
>TRBV4-3|TRBJ1-2|few|14|.
TGCGCCAGCAGCCAAGATAGGGGCAACTATGGCTACACCTTC
CASSQDRGNYGYTF
>TRBV20-1|TRBJ2-7|many|14|.
TGCAGTGCTAGAGATCGTGACCAAACTTGGGAGCAGTACTTC
CSARDRDQTWEQYF
>TRBV9|TRBJ2-2|few|15|.
TGTGCCAGCAGCGCCGGGGGACAACGAGCCGGGGAGCTGTTTTTT
CASSAGGQRAGELFF
>TRBV27|TRBJ2-7|many|11|.
TGTGCCAGCAGTTTCCCGTGCGAGCAGTACTTC
CASSFPCEQYF
>TRBV6-1|TRBJ2-2|many|13|TRBD2
TGTGCCAGTAGCGGGAGAGACACCGGGGAGCTGTTTTTT
CASSGRDTGELFF
>TRBV25-1|TRBJ2-3|.|16|TRBD2
TGTGCCAGCAGTGACTCTTTTGAGCGGGACACAGATACGCAGTATTTT
CASSDSFERDTDTQYF
>TRBV6-5|TRBJ2-7|few|17|.
TGTGCCAGCAGTTACGGGGTGGCGGGGGCGTCCTGGGGCGAGCAGTACTTC
CASSYGVAGASWGEQYF
>TRBV28|TRBJ2-7|many|15|.
TGTGCCAGCAGTTTATATCAGGTATTGGGGTACGAGCAGTACTTC
CASSLYQVLGYEQYF
>TRBV20-1|TRBJ1-4|.|15|.
TGCAGTGCTAGAGCTCCAGAGAGTTCTAATGAAAAACTGTTTTTT
CSARAPESSNEKLFF
>TRBV20-1|TRBJ2-5|many|15|TRBD2
TGCAGTGCCACGGTGCTTCCGGGGGGGTTGGAGACCCAGTACTTC
CSATVLPGGLETQYF
>TRBV4-1|TRBJ2-4|few|14|.
TGCGCCAGCAGCCAATCCCTCAGGGTAAACATTCAGTACTTC
CASSQSLRVNIQYF
>TRBV6-5|TRBJ1-5|few|15|.
TGTGCCACCCGGGGGGGGCTCGAGGTCAATCAGCCCCAGCATTTT
CATRGGLEVNQPQHF
>TRBV10-3|TRBJ2-1|many|16|.
TGTGCCATCAGTGAGTCGGCGGGAAGCCTTTTAGATGAGCAGTTCTTC
CAISESAGSLLDEQFF
>TRBV4-3|TRBJ2-1|few|15|TRBD2
TGCGCCAGCAGCCAAGTTCGGACTAGCGGTAATGAGCAGTTCTTC
CASSQVRTSGNEQFF
>TRBV24-1|TRBJ2-1|few|14|.
TGTGCCACCAGTGATCACAAGGGAAACAATGAGCAGTTCTTC
CATSDHKGNNEQFF
>TRBV12-3/TRBV12-4|TRBJ1-4|.|14|.
TGTGCCAGCACCTTTGGCGGACCTAGAGAAAAACTGTTTTTT
CASTFGGPREKLFF
>TRBV6-2/TRBV6-3|TRBJ2-5|few|12|.
TGTGCCAGCAGTTACACTGAGAAGACCCAGTACTTC
CASSYTEKTQYF
>TRBV30|TRBJ1-6|many|15|TRBD1
TGTGCCGGCACCTTCACCGGGACAGGGAATTCACCCCTCCACTTT
CAGTFTGTGNSPLHF
>TRBV29-1|TRBJ2-2|.|12|.
TGCAGCGTCGGTAGAGACACCGGGGAGCTGTTTTTT
CSVGRDTGELFF
>TRBV20-1|TRBJ1-1|many|12|.
TGCAGTGCTAGAGATTTCGGGAGAGACGCTTTCTTT
CSARDFGRDAFF
>TRBV12-3/TRBV12-4|TRBJ1-2|many|14|.
TGTGCCAGCACCTCGACCGGAGCTAACTATGGCTACACCTTC
CASTSTGANYGYTF
>TRBV6-5|TRBJ2-1|few|13|.
TGTGCCTCCCACAGGGATCGGGGTGCTGAGCAGTTCTTC
CASHRDRGAEQFF
>TRBV6-5|TRBJ2-1|.|16|TRBD1
TGTGCCAGCAGCTACCGACAGGGGGGTCCCTACAATGAGCAGTTCTTC
CASSYRQGGPYNEQFF
>TRBV12-3/TRBV12-4|TRBJ1-1|few|14|.
TGTGCCAGCAGTTTACCGGCAGAAAACACTGAAGCTTTCTTT
CASSLPAENTEAFF
>TRBV6-2/TRBV6-3|TRBJ1-4|.|15|.
TGTGCCAGCAGTCCGCGACACACCATCTCTGAAAAACTGTTTTTT
CASSPRHTISEKLFF
>TRBV11-1|TRBJ1-2|once|15|TRBD1
TGTGCCAGCAGCGTCCGGGACAGCGGGAACTATGGCTACACCTTC
CASSVRDSGNYGYTF
>TRBV13|TRBJ2-3|many|13|.
TGTGCCAGCAGCCTCCACCTCACGAATACGCAGTATTTT
CASSLHLTNTQYF
>TRBV7-2|TRBJ1-3|many|16|.
TGTGCCAGCAGCTCCTGGGGACGGCACTCTGGAAACACCATATATTTT
CASSSWGRHSGNTIYF
>TRBV6-5|TRBJ2-7|.|14|TRBD1
TGTGCCAGCAGTTATGACAGGGTCGCTTACGAGCAGTACTTC
CASSYDRVAYEQYF
>TRBV12-3/TRBV12-4|TRBJ2-2|many|15|.
TGTGCCAGCAGTCCCCCAACTCGCAGCACCGGGGAGCTGTTTTTT
CASSPPTRSTGELFF
>TRBV11-2|TRBJ2-7|.|15|TRBD2
TGTGCCAGCAGCTTATCGGGACTAGCGGGAGTCGAGCAGTACTTC
CASSLSGLAGVEQYF
>TRBV5-1|TRBJ2-5|.|14|.
TGCGCCAGCAGCTTGGGAAGGGAAGGAGAGACCCAGTACTTC
CASSLGREGETQYF
>TRBV9|TRBJ2-7|many|15|TRBD1
TGTGCCAGCAGCCTCGAGGGGGACAGCTCCTACGAGCAGTACTTC
CASSLEGDSSYEQYF
>TRBV7-9|TRBJ2-1|many|14|.
TGTGCCAGCAGCTTAGGGTCCGCCCGGAATGAGCAGTTCTTC
CASSLGSARNEQFF
>TRBV29-1|TRBJ1-1|few|13|TRBD1
TGCAGCGTGGGACAGTATATGAACACTGAAGCTTTCTTT
CSVGQYMNTEAFF
>TRBV20-1|TRBJ2-1|few|15|.
TGCAGTGCTGTTGGGGCTCGAGCCCGATACAATGAGCAGTTCTTC
CSAVGARARYNEQFF
>TRBV6-1|TRBJ2-1|few|15|.
TGTGCCAGCAGTGAAGTGGGAACCCTAACAAATGAGCAGTTCTTC
CASSEVGTLTNEQFF
>TRBV28|TRBJ1-6|.|14|.
TGTGCCAGCAGTTATGTCAGGGGATCTACACCCCTCCACTTT
CASSYVRGSTPLHF
>TRBV12-3/TRBV12-4|TRBJ2-4|many|13|.
TGTGCCAGCAGTTCCGGTACCAAAAACATTCAGTACTTC
CASSSGTKNIQYF
>TRBV7-2|TRBJ1-1|.|15|.
TGTGCCAGCAGCTTAGTGGGAAGGGACATCACTGAAGCTTTCTTT
CASSLVGRDITEAFF
>TRBV20-1|TRBJ1-1|few|12|.
TGCAGTGCTAGTCGGGTGAACACTGAAGCTTTCTTT
CSASRVNTEAFF
>TRBV28|TRBJ2-3|many|14|TRBD1
TGTGCCAGCAGTATGACAGGGGGGACAGATACGCAGTATTTT
CASSMTGGTDTQYF
>TRBV5-1|TRBJ1-2|many|15|TRBD1
TGCGCCAGCACAAGGACAGGGGCTGATAGCTATGGCTACACCTTC
CASTRTGADSYGYTF